This T cell receptor (beta chain) was identified during a study of T cells after posttransplantation cyclophosphamide. Study results and caveats: Tissue-infiltrating T cells from skin or gut overlapped little with blood T cells. Donor-recipient repertoire similarity was low at 1-2 months, rising over year one. Recipient CMV seropositivity and CMV reactivation strongly tracked TRB clonality.

Sequenced by immunoSEQ multiplex PCR; TCRdb stores in-frame clones only, minus some. The record shows tens of thousands of clones for this sample, with no singletons present. Germline V gene data show CDR1 as SQVTM and CDR2 as ANQGSEA. Trimming pared 7 bases from V and 6 bases from J, leaving 19 bases between. The length of the CDR3 is 13 residues. This clone was counted many times. Its antigen is unidentified. This sequence joins TRBV29-1 and TRBJ2-7, with a weak D call TRBD2 (6 bases). The sample comprised PBMCs. The sequence derives from a man between 35 and 55 years old in good health, CMV-negative, and a related stem cell transplant donor. The CDR3 DNA reads as TGCAGCGGTGGGGCGGGAACACTCTCCGAGCAGTACTTC. This encodes CSGGAGTLSEQYF.